These T cell receptor beta chains were read from a single sample in a study of response to subunit inactivated influenza vaccine. A single record per CDR3 protein comes from TCRdb applying MiXCR to the RT-PCR reads. The repertoire holds about 570,000 distinct CDR3 sequences, with about 11% as singletons. This same sample was also taken into another study, of T cells expressing NK-cell markers.

The specimen comprised PBMCs from blood, sampled on the day of vaccination. These receptors originate from a man between 50 and 59 years old who received an inactivated influenza vaccine. CDR3s include the opening cysteine and the closing phenylalanine or tryptophan. The D gene is left open where the match is weak. Clone size, where shown, is once, few, many, or a class for clones that have expanded.

V: TRBV6-5; D: TRBD2; J: TRBJ2-7; size: -; CDR3: CASSYPSGGGEQYF; DNA: TGTGCCAGCAGTTACCCTAGCGGGGGTGGCGAGCAGTACTTC
V: TRBV12-3/TRBV12-4; D: -; J: TRBJ1-5; size: few; CDR3: CATAGDHSNQPQHF; DNA: TGTGCGACAGCGGGTGATCATAGCAATCAGCCCCAGCATTTT
V: TRBV20-1; D: TRBD2; J: TRBJ2-1; size: -; CDR3: CSALKLAGEWDEQFF; DNA: TGCAGTGCATTGAAACTAGCGGGGGAATGGGATGAGCAGTTCTTC
V: TRBV2; D: -; J: TRBJ1-5; size: many; CDR3: CASSEDSPSLNQPQHF; DNA: TGTGCCAGCAGTGAAGACTCCCCATCCCTCAATCAGCCCCAGCATTTT
V: TRBV7-8; D: -; J: TRBJ2-7; size: -; CDR3: CASRKDGTYEQYF; DNA: TGTGCCAGCAGGAAGGACGGAACCTACGAGCAGTACTTC
V: TRBV20-1; D: TRBD1; J: TRBJ2-2; size: many; CDR3: CSARTGANTGELFF; DNA: TGCAGTGCACGGACAGGAGCGAACACCGGGGAGCTGTTTTTT
V: TRBV7-2; D: TRBD2; J: TRBJ2-7; size: -; CDR3: CASSLASRGGYEQYF; DNA: TGTGCCAGCAGCTTAGCGTCGAGGGGAGGGTACGAGCAGTACTTC
V: TRBV4-2; D: TRBD2; J: TRBJ2-3; size: -; CDR3: CASSREGREPDTQYF; DNA: TGTGCCAGCAGCCGTGAGGGGCGGGAGCCAGATACGCAGTATTTT
V: TRBV6-2/TRBV6-3; D: -; J: TRBJ2-1; size: few; CDR3: CASSSRRDNEQFF; DNA: TGTGCCAGCAGCTCCCGGAGGGACAATGAGCAGTTCTTC
V: TRBV25-1; D: -; J: TRBJ1-1; size: many; CDR3: CASSATGNTEAFF; DNA: TGTGCCAGCAGTGCGACAGGGAACACTGAAGCTTTCTTT
V: TRBV7-2; D: TRBD2; J: TRBJ2-2; size: few; CDR3: CASSPSGGLHTGELFF; DNA: TGTGCCAGCAGCCCTAGCGGGGGGCTACACACCGGGGAGCTGTTTTTT
V: TRBV12-3/TRBV12-4; D: -; J: TRBJ2-7; size: -; CDR3: CASRTGQKYEQYF; DNA: TGTGCCAGCAGGACCGGACAGAAGTACGAGCAGTACTTC
V: TRBV28; D: -; J: TRBJ2-3; size: few; CDR3: CASSPGGLKDTQYF; DNA: TGTGCCAGCAGTCCCGGAGGGTTAAAAGATACGCAGTATTTT
V: TRBV15; D: -; J: TRBJ2-3; size: few; CDR3: CATSRDPAGDTQYF; DNA: TGTGCCACCAGCAGAGATCCCGCGGGAGATACGCAGTATTTT
V: TRBV2; D: TRBD1; J: TRBJ2-2; size: few; CDR3: CASSEGSGGTGELFF; DNA: TGTGCCAGCAGTGAAGGTTCAGGGGGAACCGGGGAGCTGTTTTTT
V: TRBV7-2; D: -; J: TRBJ1-2; size: few; CDR3: CASSFGSYYGYTF; DNA: TGTGCCAGCAGCTTCGGCAGCTACTATGGCTACACCTTC
V: TRBV7-2; D: TRBD1; J: TRBJ2-2; size: few; CDR3: CASSSGTGRITGELFF; DNA: TGTGCCAGCAGCAGCGGGACAGGGCGAATCACCGGGGAGCTGTTTTTT
V: TRBV3-1; D: TRBD2; J: TRBJ2-7; size: few; CDR3: CASSQGGGLEEYF; DNA: TGTGCCAGCAGCCAAGGGGGAGGACTAGAAGAGTACTTC
V: TRBV6-2/TRBV6-3; D: TRBD2; J: TRBJ2-7; size: few; CDR3: CASSRTRVDEQYF; DNA: TGTGCCAGCAGTCGGACTAGAGTAGACGAGCAGTACTTC
V: TRBV13; D: TRBD1; J: TRBJ2-7; size: few; CDR3: CASSSGQGTLLGEQYF; DNA: TGTGCCAGCAGCTCCGGACAGGGAACCCTCTTGGGCGAGCAGTACTTC
V: TRBV4-2; D: TRBD2; J: TRBJ2-1; size: -; CDR3: CASSQGSSGRDEQFF; DNA: TGTGCCAGCAGCCAAGGGTCAAGCGGGAGAGATGAGCAGTTCTTC